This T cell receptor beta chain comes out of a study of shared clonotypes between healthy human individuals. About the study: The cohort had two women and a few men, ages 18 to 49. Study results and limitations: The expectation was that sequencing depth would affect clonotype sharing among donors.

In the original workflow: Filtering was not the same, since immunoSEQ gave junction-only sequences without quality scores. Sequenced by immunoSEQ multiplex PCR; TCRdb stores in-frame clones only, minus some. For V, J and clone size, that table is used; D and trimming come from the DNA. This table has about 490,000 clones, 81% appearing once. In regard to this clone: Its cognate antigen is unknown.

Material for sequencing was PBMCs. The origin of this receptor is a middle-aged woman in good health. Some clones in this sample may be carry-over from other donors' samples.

This chain's CDR3 is CAISATGLAGEKSYNEQFF. In DNA, the CDR3 is TGTGCCATCAGTGCAACGGGACTAGCGGGAGAGAAGTCCTACAATGAGCAGTTCTTC. This chain uses TRBV10-3 with TRBJ2-1; 14 bases fit TRBD2. Trimming took 4 bases from V and 1 from J; bases not matched to a gene: 9. Germline lookup yields CDR1 ENHRY and CDR2 SYGVKD. This CDR3 has 19 residues.